Below, 10 T cell receptor beta chains from the same sample are listed, as sequenced in a study of early T cells in non-severe SARS-CoV-2 infection. TCRdb recomputed calls from the 5' RACE reads with MiXCR, one row per CDR3 protein. Found here are some 48,000 distinct CDR3 sequences, about 6.2% of them singletons; the top ten hold around 7%. The input for sequencing was whole blood, taken at baseline. All receptors derive from an adult who was a healthcare worker with PCR-confirmed SARS-CoV-2 infection or an uninfected control (not recorded which).

The table lists this clonotype with many counts. The chain has TRBV18 and TRBJ1-6; tentatively, D is TRBD1 (6 bases). V lost 3 bases and J lost 7, with 22 bases in between. Per germline, CDR1 KGHSH and CDR2 LQKENI. This CDR3 has 18 amino acids. As DNA, the CDR3 is TGTGCCAGCTCACCCCGCCGGACAACAGGGATGACGAATTCACCCCTCCACTTT. It yields the protein CASSPRRTTGMTNSPLHF.

The rearrangement links TRBV9 to TRBJ2-3; D unresolved. The CDR3 is 18 amino acids. The V and J ends lost 0 bases and 2 bases respectively, with 19 bases between them. The V gene's germline CDR1 is SGDLS and CDR2 YYNGEE. This CDR3 is CASSVGRVAETFTDTQYF. As DNA, the CDR3 is TGTGCCAGCAGCGTAGGTAGGGTAGCCGAGACATTCACAGATACGCAGTATTTT.

This clonotype was seen ten or more times. CDR3 DNA: TGCGCCAGCAGCTTGGCCGGGCGGGACAATCAGCCCCAGCATTTT. Its translation: CASSLAGRDNQPQHF. The V gene is TRBV5-1, the J gene TRBJ1-5; the D is unclear. Germline values: CDR1 SGHRS, CDR2 YFSETQ. This CDR3 spans 15 amino acids. Trimming left V 0 bases short and J 3 bases short, with 10 bases between.

This clonotype was recorded at least ten times. The chain carries TRBV12-3 or TRBV12-4 and TRBJ2-3; D may be TRBD2 (5 bases). The germline V and J ends were trimmed by 5 bases and 8 bases, with 11 bases remaining between them. The CDR3 sequence is 12 residues long. The CDR3 DNA follows: TGTGCCAGCAGTACCAGGACTGGTACGCAGTATTTT. Amino acid sequence: CASSTRTGTQYF.

This clonotype was seen more than once but under ten times. This chain links TRBV5-6 with TRBJ2-4; TRBD2 matches at 10 bases. V lost 2 bases to trimming and J lost 6 bases; unmatched junction nucleotides: 8. Germline V gene data show CDR1 as SGHDT and CDR2 as YYEEEE. The length of the CDR3 is 16 residues. The DNA for the CDR3 is TGTGCCAGCAGCTTTTACATAGCGGGAGGCACAAACATTCAGTACTTC. Translating it yields CASSFYIAGGTNIQYF.

This chain connects TRBV28 to TRBJ1-1; weak D call: TRBD1 (6 bases). V lost 10 bases and J lost 9, with 21 bases in between. CDR1 and CDR2 from the germline V gene are MDHEN and SYDVKM. This CDR3 is 13 amino acids long. The CDR3 is CATDSVMGQQAFF. The CDR3 coding sequence is TGTGCCACCGATAGCGTAATGGGACAACAAGCTTTCTTT. Filled out from reference TRBV28 and TRBJ1-1, the complete variable domain reads DVKVTQSSRYLVKRTGEKVFLECVQDMDHENMFWYRQDPGLGLRLIYFSYDVKMKEKGDIPEGYSVSREKKERFSLILESASTNQTSMYLCATDSVMGQQAFFGQGTRLTVV.

The CDR3 nucleotides are TGTGCCAGCAGTTCAGCGGGAGGCGGGACCGGGGAGCTGTTTTTT. It translates to CASSSAGGGTGELFF. The gene calls are TRBV7-3 and TRBJ2-2; 9 nucleotides align to TRBD2. The CDR3 covers 15 residues. The J segment lost 5 bases and the V segment lost 6 bases, leaving 7 bases of the junction unmatched. Looked up from germline, CDR1 is SGHTA and CDR2 is FQGTGA.

This clonotype was seen at least ten times. V and J are TRBV5-6 and TRBJ1-2; D call uncertain. From germline, CDR1 is SGHDT and CDR2 YYEEEE. Deletions cut 3 bases from V and 4 bases from J, with 10 bases between. The CDR3 runs 13 residues. CDR3 nucleotides: TGTGCCAGCAGCTCCACCGATAGCTATGGCTACACCTTC. Translated, it gives CASSSTDSYGYTF.

To note about this clonotype: One junction end disagrees with the germline gene, perhaps due to a read error. The chain has TRBV19 and TRBJ2-3; either TRBD1 or TRBD2 may supply D (5 bases each). This CDR3 region has 15 residues. Germline loops: CDR1 LNHDA, CDR2 SQIVND (reference sequence). Written as DNA, the CDR3 is TGTGCCAGTAGAATAGGGACCGGACCCGCAGATACGCAGTATTTT. Its translation: CASRIGTGPADTQYF.

The V and J genes are TRBV5-4 and TRBJ1-1; D uncertain. V was trimmed by 5 bases and J by 1 base, leaving 9 bases between them. The CDR3 sequence is 13 residues long. Germline assignment: CDR1 SGHNT and CDR2 YYREEE (reference sequence). CDR3: CASRVVGNTEAFF. The CDR3 DNA reads TGTGCCAGCAGAGTCGTCGGGAACACTGAAGCTTTCTTT.